This T cell receptor (beta chain) originates from a study of T cell repertoires in cytomegalovirus infection. The wider study: The authors used CMV epitopes that were HLA-C-restricted (recently identified) and HLA-B-restricted (well studied). CMV infection and matching HLA type were both indicated by public TCR beta signatures. Overall study results and limits: The cumulative frequency of public TCR beta families identified carriers of CMV plus the relevant HLA. HLA-C-restricted CMV clonotypes gave the most frequent clonotype in two of eight donors.

CDR1 and CDR2 (germline): SGHVS, FQNEAQ. CDR3 length: 14 amino acids. Trimming pared 2 bases from V and 4 bases from J, leaving 11 bases between. Each CDR3 protein is one row after TCRdb ran MiXCR on the reads. The table has 640,000 or so distinct CDR3 sequences, around a third seen once. Details on this clonotype: Its antigen is unknown.

This sequence was found in a human donor in good health (CMV status not recorded). Some clones in this sample may be carry-over from other donors' samples. The chain combines TRBV7-8 with TRBJ1-2; a possible D gene is TRBD1 (5 bases). Here the sequenced sample was cultured PBMCs, taken from culture after CMV antigen stimulation. Here the CDR3 DNA reads TGTGCCAGCAGCTTACTGGTTGGGGCCTATGGCTACACCTTC. Translation gives CASSLLVGAYGYTF.